The 20 T cell receptor beta chains listed next were all sequenced from one sample in a study of Graves' ophthalmopathy and Graves' hyperthyroidism. Using RNA transcripts, the TCR beta CDR3 regions were amplified. The library came from an HTBI-primed first-round RT-PCR and a second-round multiplex PCR. TCRdb ran MiXCR on the multiplex PCR reads and lists one entry per CDR3 protein. The sample yields approximately 410,000 distinct CDR3 sequences, less than 20% seen once. Sequencing was performed on peripheral blood. These receptors all come from a woman between 18 and 29 years old with stable Graves' hyperthyroidism.

The rearrangement links TRBV2 to TRBJ1-2; the D is unclear. Germline V gene data show CDR1 as SNHLY and CDR2 as FYNNEI. With 3 bases removed from V and 1 base from J, the gap between germline ends came to 9 bases. CDR3 length: 14 amino acids. The CDR3 nucleotides are TGTGCCAGCAGTGACAGAGTCATTAACTATGGCTACACCTTC. This gives the protein CASSDRVINYGYTF.

This clonotype was detected many times. J is TRBJ2-5 and V is TRBV5-8; 11 positions match TRBD2. The V gene end was trimmed by 4 bases and the J gene end by 5 bases; junction bases not matched to a gene: 10. This CDR3 is 16 amino acids long. Germline CDR1 SGHTS, CDR2 YDEGEE. CDR3 sequence: CASSLLLAGVRETQYF. As DNA, the CDR3 is TGTGCCAGCAGCCTTCTACTAGCGGGGGTCCGGGAGACCCAGTACTTC.

This clonotype appeared many times. The chain employs TRBV20-1 and TRBJ2-2, with 7 bases that match TRBD1. Germline CDR1 and CDR2: DFQATT and SNEGSKA (reference sequence). The CDR3 consists of 16 residues. J lost 5 bases, V lost 0 bases, and 9 bases had no gene match. The CDR3 nucleotides read TGCAGTGCTAGAGATAAAGGGGGCGCGGTAACCGGGGAGCTGTTTTTT. Translating it yields CSARDKGGAVTGELFF.

Many counts were recorded for this clonotype. The rearrangement links TRBV6-2 or TRBV6-3 to TRBJ1-1, with a tentative D call TRBD1 (6 bases). The V and J ends lost 6 bases and 6 bases respectively, with 8 bases between them. From germline, CDR1 is MNHEY and CDR2 SVGEGT. This CDR3 is 11 amino acids long. CDR3 amino acids: CASRRQAEAFF. The DNA for the CDR3 is TGTGCCAGCAGACGACAGGCTGAAGCTTTCTTT.

This chain links TRBV19 with TRBJ1-1; a weak D match, TRBD1 (5 bases). The CDR3 covers 11 residues. V was clipped by 9 bases and J by 6 bases, with 11 bases between them. Germline CDR1 is LNHDA and CDR2 is SQIVND (reference sequence). CDR3 nucleotides: TGTGCCAGCTGTTCGGGGCCTGAAGCTTTCTTT. This sequence encodes CASCSGPEAFF.

This clonotype was seen more than once but under ten times. V usage is TRBV7-6 and J usage is TRBJ2-4, with D perhaps TRBD1 (6 bases). The CDR3 sequence is 15 residues long. V was pared by 4 bases and J by 0 bases, with 10 bases between. The germline CDR1 and CDR2 sequences are SGHVS and FNYEAQ. The CDR3: CASSSSDRAKNIQYF. The CDR3 DNA is TGTGCCAGCAGCTCTTCGGACAGAGCCAAAAACATTCAGTACTTC.

This clonotype came up many times. The chain recombines TRBV20-1 with TRBJ1-2, with 8 positions matching TRBD1. The V gene's germline CDR1 is DFQATT and CDR2 SNEGSKA (reference sequence). The CDR3 has 14 residues. With 5 bases clipped from V and 2 bases from J, the junction kept 7 bases outside the gene matches. The CDR3 nucleotides read TGCAGTGCTGGTGACAGGGGACGAAACTATGGCTACACCTTC. This encodes CSAGDRGRNYGYTF.

The J gene is TRBJ1-6, the V gene TRBV6-2 or TRBV6-3, with TRBD1 matching over 7 bases. The germline gives CDR1 MNHEY, CDR2 SVGEGT. The CDR3 consists of 18 residues. Trimming removed 10 bases from V and 8 bases from J; junction bases left unmatched: 23. The CDR3 nucleotides read TGTGCCAAACAAACCCCCCGGCCGGCCAGGGGGTTTCATTCACCCCTCCACTTT. Its protein product is CAKQTPRPARGFHSPLHF.

CDR3: CASSRPLNTEAFF. The CDR3 region has the DNA TGTGCCAGCAGTAGACCGCTGAACACTGAAGCTTTCTTT. This chain joins TRBV6-1 and TRBJ1-1, with D hard to call. With 5 bases removed from V and 0 bases from J, the gap between germline ends came to 7 bases. The CDR3 is 13 residues long. Germline-derived CDR1 and CDR2 are MNHNS and SASEGT.

This clonotype was counted ten times or more. The gene calls are TRBV13 and TRBJ1-2, with 7 bases that match TRBD1. CDR1 is PRHDT and CDR2 is FYEKMQ in the germline V gene (reference sequence). This CDR3 is built from 13 residues. The V gene end was trimmed by 8 bases and the J gene end by 8 bases; junction bases not matched to a gene: 11. DNA of the CDR3: TGTGCCAGCTACAGGGGCCCTGCGCCCGGCTACACCTTC. This codes for CASYRGPAPGYTF.

This chain joins TRBV18 and TRBJ2-7; D call uncertain. The CDR3 extends over 13 amino acids. Germline CDR1 is KGHSH and CDR2 is LQKENI. Deletions cut 3 bases from V and 7 bases from J, with 13 bases between. CDR3 coding DNA: TGTGCCAGCTCACCCGTTGTGGCAGGAGAGCAGTACTTC. This translates into CASSPVVAGEQYF.

This clonotype was picked up many times. This chain joins TRBV6-5 and TRBJ2-2; possible D gene TRBD2, 5 bases. The ends were cut back, 0 bases at V and 5 bases at J, with 10 bases in the middle. Germline V gene sequence: CDR1 MNHEY, CDR2 SVGAGI. CDR3 length: 15 amino acids. Written as DNA, the CDR3 is TGTGCCAGCAGTTACTCGCCCCAGCGGACCGGGGAGCTGTTTTTT. Residues: CASSYSPQRTGELFF.

This clonotype has at least ten counts. This chain joins TRBV10-3 and TRBJ2-7; D uncertain. Trimming pared 6 bases from V and 2 bases from J, leaving 8 bases between. The CDR3 has 12 residues. Germline CDR1 is ENHRY and CDR2 is SYGVKD. In DNA form, the CDR3 reads TGTGCCATCAGGGACGGACCCTACGAGCAGTACTTC. Encoded protein: CAIRDGPYEQYF.

Ten or more counts support this clonotype. This chain links TRBV12-3 or TRBV12-4 with TRBJ2-5, with 9 bases aligning to TRBD2. V lost 5 bases and J lost 2; bases outside the gene matches: 6. This CDR3 spans 15 amino acids. The CDR3 spells CASSRATSGQETQYF. Here the CDR3 DNA reads TGTGCCAGCAGTCGTGCGACTAGCGGACAAGAGACCCAGTACTTC.

This clonotype was counted ten times or more. V gene TRBV27 combines with J gene TRBJ2-2, with 7 bases aligning to TRBD1. Germline V gives CDR1 MNHEY, CDR2 SMNVEV (reference sequence). This CDR3 has 16 amino acids. The V gene end was trimmed by 3 bases and the J gene end by 5 bases; junction bases not matched to a gene: 9. The CDR3: CASSFLTGTATGELFF. CDR3 nucleotide sequence: TGTGCCAGCAGTTTCCTTACCGGGACAGCTACCGGGGAGCTGTTTTTT.

This clonotype turned up a few times. This chain joins TRBV7-9 and TRBJ2-7; D might be TRBD1 (6 bases). The CDR3 has 13 residues. The germline gives CDR1 SEHNR, CDR2 FQNEAQ (reference sequence). With 4 bases removed from V and 6 bases from J, the gap between germline ends came to 13 bases. This CDR3 is CASSYQGNGEQYF. For the CDR3, the DNA is TGTGCCAGCAGCTACCAGGGGAACGGCGAGCAGTACTTC.

This clonotype occurred many times. The J gene is TRBJ1-2, the V gene TRBV6-2 or TRBV6-3; D ambiguous. The ends were cut back, 4 bases at V and 0 bases at J, with 6 bases in the middle. Germline loops: CDR1 MNHEY, CDR2 SVGEGT. This CDR3 is 13 amino acids long. CDR3 amino acids: CASSWTANYGYTF. DNA of the CDR3: TGTGCCAGCAGTTGGACGGCTAACTATGGCTACACCTTC.

This clonotype was picked up many times. V is TRBV7-9 and J is TRBJ2-7; 7 bases match TRBD1. The CDR3 has 13 residues. In germline, CDR1 is SEHNR, CDR2 FQNEAQ (reference sequence). Unmatched junction bases numbered 5, after V lost 4 bases and J lost 5 bases. This CDR3 reads CASSSRGPDEQYF. In DNA form, the CDR3 reads TGTGCCAGCAGCTCGAGGGGGCCAGACGAGCAGTACTTC.

This clonotype was seen repeatedly, ten times or more. This chain joins TRBV5-1 and TRBJ1-6; 9 nucleotides agree with TRBD1. The J segment lost 9 bases and the V segment lost 1 base, leaving 5 bases of the junction unmatched. The CDR3 is 15 residues long. Germline loops: CDR1 SGHRS, CDR2 YFSETQ. The CDR3 DNA reads as TGCGCCAGCAGCTTGTCGGGACAGGGCGGTTCACCCCTCCACTTT. Its protein is CASSLSGQGGSPLHF.

This clonotype showed up many times. The chain links TRBV11-2 to TRBJ2-5; D ambiguous. Germline lookup yields CDR1 SGHAT and CDR2 FQNNGV. The CDR3 is made up of 17 amino acids. V was cut by 0 bases and J by 2 bases, with 16 bases left in between. The DNA of the CDR3 is TGTGCCAGCAGCTTAGATCTGACATCCGCTAAACAAGAGACCCAGTACTTC. Its translation: CASSLDLTSAKQETQYF.